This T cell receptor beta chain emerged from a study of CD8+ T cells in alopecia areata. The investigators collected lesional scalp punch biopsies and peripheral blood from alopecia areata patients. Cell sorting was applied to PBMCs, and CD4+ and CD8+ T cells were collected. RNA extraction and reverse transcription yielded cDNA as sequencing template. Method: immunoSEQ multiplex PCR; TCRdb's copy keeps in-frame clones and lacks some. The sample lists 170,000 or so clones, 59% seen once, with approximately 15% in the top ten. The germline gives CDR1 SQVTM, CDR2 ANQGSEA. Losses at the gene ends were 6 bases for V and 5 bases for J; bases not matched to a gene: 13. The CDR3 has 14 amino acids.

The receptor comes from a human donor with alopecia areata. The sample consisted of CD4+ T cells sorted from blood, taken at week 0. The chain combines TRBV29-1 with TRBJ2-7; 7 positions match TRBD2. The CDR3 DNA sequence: TGCAGCGTAAAGACAGCGGGGCTTTCGAACGAGCAGTACTTC. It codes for CSVKTAGLSNEQYF.